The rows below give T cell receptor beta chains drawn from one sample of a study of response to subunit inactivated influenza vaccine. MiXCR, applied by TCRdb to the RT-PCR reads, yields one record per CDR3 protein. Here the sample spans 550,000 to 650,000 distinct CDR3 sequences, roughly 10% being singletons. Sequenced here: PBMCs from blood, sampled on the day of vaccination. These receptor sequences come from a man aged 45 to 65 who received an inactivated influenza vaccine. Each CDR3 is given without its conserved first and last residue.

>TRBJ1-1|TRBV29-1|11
SVRAPQNTEAF
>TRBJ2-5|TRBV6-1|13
ASSPYTGRGETQY
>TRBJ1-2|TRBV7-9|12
ASSSEGRNYGYT
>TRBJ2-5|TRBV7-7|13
ASSLVGTASETQY
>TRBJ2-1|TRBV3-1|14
ASSQGQKLGAQGQF
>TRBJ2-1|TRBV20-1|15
SAGGQGASGRGNEQF
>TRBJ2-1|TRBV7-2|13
ASSLLGLSYNEQF
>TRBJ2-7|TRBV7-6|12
ASSLFDREYEQY
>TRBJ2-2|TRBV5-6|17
ASSSKIKTSGVNTGELF
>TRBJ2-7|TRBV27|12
ASSYTGLSYEQY
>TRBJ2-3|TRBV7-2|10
ASSLAPNTQY
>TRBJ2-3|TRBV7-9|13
ASGVWDSPRGTQY
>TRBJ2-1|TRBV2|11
ASSTTGNNEQF
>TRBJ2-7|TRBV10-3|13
AISEAGTGAYEQY
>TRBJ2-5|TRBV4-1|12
ASSRLGGQETQY
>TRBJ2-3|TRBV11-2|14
ASSLRLAGTTDTQY
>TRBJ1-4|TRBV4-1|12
ASSQVSVNEKLF